One sample yielded the 21 T cell receptor beta chains listed below, sequenced in a study of T-cell memory formation after mild COVID-19. One entry per CDR3 protein results from TCRdb running MiXCR on the 5' RACE reads. This table has around 320,000 distinct CDR3 sequences, 25% to 30% appearing once. Source material: PBMCs or a T cell subset sorted from them (not recorded which). These receptors came from an adult woman who had mild COVID-19 (a few samples of this study predate the infection). Cell type and time point are not known.

The chain carries TRBV6-5 and TRBJ2-7; D perhaps matches TRBD2 (5 bases). The germline gives CDR1 MNHEY, CDR2 SVGAGI. The length of the CDR3 is 16 residues. The germline V and J ends were trimmed by 0 bases and 0 bases, with 12 bases remaining between them. CDR3 loop: CASSYSSLASSYEQYF. The DNA for the CDR3 is TGTGCCAGCAGTTACTCGTCCCTAGCCAGCTCCTACGAGCAGTACTTC.

The J gene is TRBJ2-5, the V gene TRBV12-3 or TRBV12-4; 12 bases fit TRBD2. The CDR3 contains 16 residues. V shed 4 bases, J shed 6 bases, and the junction held 9 bases outside the gene matches. CDR3 amino acids: CASSSTRTSGVQTQYF. The DNA of the CDR3 is TGTGCCAGCAGTTCAACTAGGACTAGCGGGGTTCAGACCCAGTACTTC.

This clonotype was detected a few times. V is TRBV5-5 and J is TRBJ1-5; TRBD1 is a possible D gene (6 bases). CDR3 length: 15 residues. Germline V gene lookup returns CDR1 SGHKS and CDR2 YYEKEE (reference sequence). The germline V and J ends were trimmed by 0 bases and 3 bases, with 10 bases remaining between them. CDR3 coding DNA: TGTGCCAGCAGCTTGGAACAGGGTGCCAATCAGCCCCAGCATTTT. Amino acids: CASSLEQGANQPQHF.

This clonotype was observed a handful of times. V is TRBV4-1 and J is TRBJ1-1; tentative D call: TRBD1 (6 bases). CDR1 is MGHRA and CDR2 is YSYEKL in the germline V gene. Trimming shortened V by 1 base and J by 5 bases, and 17 bases separated the two germline ends. The CDR3 spans 16 residues. As DNA, the CDR3 is TGCGCCAGCAGCCAAGGTATCAGGGGTCTGGGAACTGAAGCTTTCTTT. It codes for CASSQGIRGLGTEAFF.

This clonotype was counted between two and nine times. V and J are TRBV6-5 and TRBJ2-7, with D perhaps given as TRBD1 or TRBD2 (5 bases each). CDR1 and CDR2 (germline): MNHEY, SVGAGI. V was shortened by 4 bases and J by 5 bases, with 12 bases between the two germline ends. The CDR3 sequence is 13 residues long. The CDR3 sequence: CASSFPGRDEQYF. CDR3 nucleotide sequence: TGTGCCAGCAGTTTCCCGGGGCGCGACGAGCAGTACTTC.

This chain uses TRBV24-1 with TRBJ2-2, with D uncertain. The V end was cut by 3 bases, the J end by 0 bases, with 13 bases between. The CDR3 is 17 amino acids. Germline CDR1 reads KGHDR; CDR2 reads SFDVKD. For the CDR3, the DNA is TGTGCCACCAGTGATCGATCTCCCAGAGCGAACACCGGGGAGCTGTTTTTT. This translates into CATSDRSPRANTGELFF.

The chain uses TRBV20-1 and TRBJ1-1, with unresolved D. This CDR3 has 11 residues. V lost 6 bases and J lost 4, with 9 bases in between. Germline V lookup: CDR1 DFQATT, CDR2 SNEGSKA (reference sequence). The CDR3 bases are TGCAGTGCCATCGACGGCACTGAAGCTTTCTTT. This gives the protein CSAIDGTEAFF.

The DNA of the CDR3 is TGTGCCAGCAGACTGACAGTGAGCACAGATACGCAGTATTTT. Translation gives CASRLTVSTDTQYF. The chain couples TRBV5-6 to TRBJ2-3, with a weak D call TRBD1 (5 bases). Germline values: CDR1 SGHDT, CDR2 YYEEEE. Deletions cut 5 bases from V and 0 bases from J, with 10 bases between. This CDR3 contains 14 residues.

The chain has TRBV4-3 and TRBJ2-7; 14 nucleotides agree with TRBD2. Germline-derived CDR1 and CDR2 are LGHNA and YSLEER. This CDR3 spans 13 amino acids. Trimming removed 2 bases from V and 12 bases from J; junction bases left unmatched: 3. The chain's CDR3 is CASSQRTSGRLYF. As DNA, the CDR3 is TGCGCCAGCAGCCAAAGGACTAGCGGGAGGTTGTACTTC.

At least ten counts were recorded for this clonotype. The gene calls are TRBV12-3 or TRBV12-4 and TRBJ2-2; possibly TRBD1 for D (6 bases). This CDR3 has 13 residues. The ends were cut back, 6 bases at V and 7 bases at J, with 12 bases in the middle. CDR3 bases: TGTGCCAGCAGAAGGACAGAGGACGGGGAGCTGTTTTTT. Translating it yields CASRRTEDGELFF.

This clonotype came up a few times. The chain combines TRBV7-9 with TRBJ1-2, with a tentative D call TRBD1 (5 bases). V was trimmed by 5 bases and J by 1 base, leaving 17 bases between them. The germline gives CDR1 SEHNR, CDR2 FQNEAQ (reference sequence). The CDR3 totals 16 residues. CDR3 bases: TGTGCCAGCAGCCTCCCGGGGGGGTTGATTAACTATGGCTACACCTTC. As protein: CASSLPGGLINYGYTF.

V gene TRBV9 combines with J gene TRBJ1-2; perhaps TRBD1 as D (5 bases). V gave up 6 bases and J gave up 4 bases, with 16 bases separating them. CDR3 length: 14 amino acids. Germline V CDR1 and CDR2: SGDLS, YYNGEE. The CDR3 DNA is TGTGCCAGCACCCCCGAGACAGATTTCTATGGCTACACCTTC. Translation gives CASTPETDFYGYTF.

This clonotype was found a few times. The chain combines TRBV6-5 with TRBJ1-3, with a possible D match to TRBD1 (5 bases). This CDR3 region has 18 residues. The germline V gene encodes CDR1 MNHEY and CDR2 SVGAGI. The V gene lost 0 bases and the J gene lost 4 bases, with 19 bases spanning the gap. Written as DNA, the CDR3 is TGTGCCAGCAGTTACTCGAATTACAGGTCTAATTCAGGAAACACCATATATTTT. This encodes CASSYSNYRSNSGNTIYF.

The table lists this clonotype with a few counts. The chain has TRBV5-1 and TRBJ1-1, with 10 bases identical to TRBD1. Germline V gene sequence: CDR1 SGHRS, CDR2 YFSETQ. This CDR3 has 14 amino acids. Trimming at V came to 9 bases and at J to 5 bases, leaving 10 bases not matched to a gene. In DNA, the CDR3 is TGCGCCACCAACCTCGGGACAGGGGATACTGAAGCTTTCTTT. This encodes CATNLGTGDTEAFF.

The CDR3 loop is CATSRKSSYEQYF. The DNA for the CDR3 is TGTGCCACCAGCCGCAAAAGTTCCTACGAGCAGTACTTC. The chain couples TRBV15 to TRBJ2-7; D is uncertain. The CDR3 runs 13 residues. Per germline, CDR1 LNHNV and CDR2 YYDKDF (reference sequence). Trimming cost V 5 bases and J 1 base, with 9 bases left between them.

V gene TRBV5-1 combines with J gene TRBJ2-1; D uncertain. This CDR3 has 15 amino acids. Germline V gives CDR1 SGHRS, CDR2 YFSETQ. V was pared by 3 bases and J by 0 bases, with 10 bases between. Written as DNA, the CDR3 is TGCGCCAGCAGCTCCGACCCCCCCTCCTACAATGAGCAGTTCTTC. Amino acid sequence: CASSSDPPSYNEQFF.

The chain uses TRBV20-1 and TRBJ1-4; 8 positions agree with TRBD1. The ends lost 6 bases at V and 8 bases at J; junction bases unmatched: 8. The germline V gene has CDR1 DFQATT and CDR2 SNEGSKA (reference sequence). This CDR3 region has 13 residues. For the CDR3, the DNA is TGCAGTGCCCGGGACAGGACTTCAGAAAAACTGTTTTTT. Protein: CSARDRTSEKLFF.

This clonotype came up a few times. The V and J genes are TRBV27 and TRBJ2-1, with 7 nucleotides matching TRBD1. Germline values: CDR1 MNHEY, CDR2 SMNVEV (reference sequence). V trimming: 4 bases; J trimming: 4 bases; junction bases outside the gene matches: 1. CDR3 size: 13 residues. CDR3 DNA: TGTGCCAGCAGTTGGGACAGATACAATGAGCAGTTCTTC. It encodes CASSWDRYNEQFF.

This clonotype was observed a few times. This chain uses TRBV12-3 or TRBV12-4 with TRBJ2-7, with D unclear. The CDR3 sequence is 13 residues long. V gave up 2 bases and J gave up 3 bases, with 8 bases separating them. The CDR3 here is CASSLSTGYEQYF. CDR3 DNA sequence: TGTGCCAGCAGTTTATCGACTGGCTACGAGCAGTACTTC.

This clonotype was picked up many times. The rearrangement joins TRBV25-1 to TRBJ2-5; D gene uncertain. Trimming left V 2 bases short and J 5 bases short, with 0 bases between. The CDR3 runs to 10 residues. CDR1 and CDR2 (germline): MGHDK, SYGVNS. CDR3 amino acids: CASSEETQYF. CDR3 DNA sequence: TGTGCCAGCAGTGAAGAGACCCAGTACTTC.

In its sample, this clonotype was seen a few times. The gene calls are TRBV7-9 and TRBJ2-7; 10 positions agree with TRBD2. V was pared by 5 bases and J by 2 bases, with 9 bases of the junction left unmatched. The CDR3 spans 16 residues. CDR1 and CDR2 (germline): SEHNR, FQNEAQ (reference sequence). This chain's CDR3 is CASSTASGSRPYEQYF. For the CDR3, the DNA is TGTGCCAGCAGCACCGCTAGCGGGAGCAGACCCTACGAGCAGTACTTC.